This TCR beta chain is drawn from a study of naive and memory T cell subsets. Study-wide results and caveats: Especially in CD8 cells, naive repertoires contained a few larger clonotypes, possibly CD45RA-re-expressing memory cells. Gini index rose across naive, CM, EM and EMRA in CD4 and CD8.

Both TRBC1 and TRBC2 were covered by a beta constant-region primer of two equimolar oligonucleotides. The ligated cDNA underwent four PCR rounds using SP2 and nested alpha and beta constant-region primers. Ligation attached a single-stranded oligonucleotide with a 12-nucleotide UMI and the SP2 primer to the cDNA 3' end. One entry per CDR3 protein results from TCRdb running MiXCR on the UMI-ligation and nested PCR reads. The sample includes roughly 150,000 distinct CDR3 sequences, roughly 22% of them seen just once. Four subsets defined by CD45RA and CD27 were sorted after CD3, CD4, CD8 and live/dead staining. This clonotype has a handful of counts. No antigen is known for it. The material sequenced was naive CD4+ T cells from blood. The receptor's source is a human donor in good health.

CDR3 nucleotide sequence: TGTGCCAGCGGGACAGGACCCCCCCCCCAGCATTTT. As protein: CASGTGPPPQHF. The chain employs TRBV28 and TRBJ1-5; 8 bases are a match to TRBD1. The germline gives CDR1 MDHEN, CDR2 SYDVKM. V lost 8 bases and J lost 10; bases outside the gene matches: 7. This CDR3 spans 12 amino acids.